The 5 T cell receptor beta chains reported below all come from one sample, sequenced in a study of a mutant IDH1 vaccine in newly diagnosed glioma. The table came from immunoSEQ multiplex PCR; TCRdb's copy has only in-frame clones and leaves some out. The table includes tens of thousands of clones, 65% detected once. Time point meaning: week 47, end of study. A single vaccine dose contained 300 ug of mutant IDH1 20-mer peptide, and topical imiquimod was used with it. Which antigens these TCRs recognize remains unknown. Sequencing was performed on peripheral blood mononuclear cells (PBMCs), taken from a glioma patient whose treatment included an IDH1 peptide vaccine. Receptors originate from a man in his forties or fifties with glioma. Some clones in this sample may be carry-over from other donors' samples.

This clone is a singleton in its sample. DNA for the CDR3: TGTGCCACCTCGAGAGCGGGGGGCCTCGACCAGTACTTC. Amino acid sequence: CATSRAGGLDQYF. The V call is TRBV6-5, the J call TRBJ2-5; 9 bases fit TRBD2. The CDR3 sequence is 13 residues long. J lost 10 bases, V lost 10 bases, and 13 bases had no gene match. Per the germline V gene, CDR1 is MNHEY and CDR2 is SVGAGI.

The rearrangement links TRBV7-6 to TRBJ2-2, with D perhaps TRBD1 or TRBD2 (5 bases each). The V gene lost 2 bases and the J gene lost 7 bases, with 17 bases spanning the gap. Germline loops: CDR1 SGHVS, CDR2 FNYEAQ. The CDR3 runs 16 residues. The DNA for the CDR3 is TGTGCCAGCAGCTTAAGGGTCGGGGCCCAGAGCGGGGAGCTGTTTTTT. As protein: CASSLRVGAQSGELFF.

A few counts support this clone. The V call is TRBV7-2, the J call TRBJ2-5; 9 positions agree with TRBD1. The trim removed 1 base at V and 4 bases at J, leaving 4 bases unmatched. Germline V lookup: CDR1 SGHTA, CDR2 FQGNSA. CDR3 length: 15 residues. The CDR3 region has the DNA TGTGCCAGCAGCTTAGTCTTGGACAGGGGAGAGACCCAGTACTTC. Protein: CASSLVLDRGETQYF. Full variable domain (rest looked up from reference TRBV7-2 and TRBJ2-5): GAGVSQSPSNKVTEKGKDVELRCDPISGHTALYWYRQSLGQGLEFLIYFQGNSAPDKSGLPSDRFSAERTGGSVSTLTIQRTQQEDSAVYLCASSLVLDRGETQYFGPGTRLLVL.

The chain has TRBV5-4 and TRBJ2-5; 7 bases are a match to TRBD2. The V gene's germline CDR1 is SGHNT and CDR2 YYREEE (reference sequence). The CDR3 extends over 16 amino acids. The ends lost 4 bases at V and 5 bases at J; junction bases unmatched: 14. The CDR3 sequence: CASSPERASGAETQYF. CDR3 DNA: TGTGCCAGCAGCCCGGAACGGGCTAGCGGTGCGGAGACCCAGTACTTC.

The J gene is TRBJ1-1, the V gene TRBV7-8, with D possibly TRBD1 on 5 matching bases. Germline V gives CDR1 SGHVS, CDR2 FQNEAQ. With 5 bases removed from V and 2 bases from J, the gap between germline ends came to 18 bases. The CDR3 has 16 residues. CDR3 sequence: CASSPSLRTTNTEAFF. The CDR3 DNA is TGTGCCAGCAGCCCCTCCCTCCGGACAACCAACACTGAAGCTTTCTTT.